What follows are 23 T cell receptor beta chains derived from one specimen sequenced in a study of cytomegalovirus exposure and HLA in healthy donors. Both 60 Vbeta primers and 13 Jbeta primers went into the PCR. Sequencing used immunoSEQ multiplex PCR; TCRdb keeps in-frame clones, though not all of them. The sample holds 110,000 or so clones, about 72% seen once. Input material: PBMCs. These TCRs come from a man in his forties or fifties in good health and CMV-seropositive.

This clone has just a few counts. This chain joins TRBV30 and TRBJ2-3; 15 bases agree with TRBD2. The CDR3 spans 19 residues. The V gene's germline CDR1 is GTSNPN and CDR2 SVGIG (reference sequence). Trimming cost V 8 bases and J 2 bases; bases outside gene matches: 17. CDR3 sequence (DNA): TGTGCCGGGCAACGGCGGACTAGCGGGAGGGCCGGTTCCACAGATACGCAGTATTTT. This encodes CAGQRRTSGRAGSTDTQYF.

The chain couples TRBV4-2 to TRBJ2-1, with 10 nucleotides matching TRBD2. In germline, CDR1 is LGHNA, CDR2 YNFKEQ. V lost 0 bases and J lost 7; bases outside the gene matches: 6. The CDR3 is 16 amino acids. The CDR3 bases are TGTGCCAGCAGCCAAGATCCCACTAGCGGGAAAAATGAGCAGTTCTTC. Residues: CASSQDPTSGKNEQFF.

This clone was counted once. The chain is built from TRBV5-6 and TRBJ2-3, with 7 bases identical to TRBD2. The ends lost 0 bases at V and 3 bases at J; junction bases unmatched: 13. Looked up from germline, CDR1 is SGHDT and CDR2 is YYEEEE. The CDR3 totals 18 residues. The CDR3 sequence: CASSLAGGRGLGTDTQYF. The CDR3 DNA is TGTGCCAGCAGCTTGGCGGGAGGAAGGGGACTTGGTACAGATACGCAGTATTTT.

The chain carries TRBV9 and TRBJ2-1, with 10 nucleotides matching TRBD2. The CDR3 runs to 16 residues. J lost 6 bases, V lost 4 bases, and 10 bases had no gene match. Germline V gives CDR1 SGDLS, CDR2 YYNGEE. DNA of the CDR3: TGTGCCAGCAGCTTACTAGCGGGACCGGGGTCCAATGAGCAGTTCTTC. Protein sequence: CASSLLAGPGSNEQFF.

There are a few counts of this clone. An end of the junction does not agree with germline; a read error may underlie this. The chain uses TRBV28 and TRBJ1-4, with D perhaps matching TRBD1 (6 bases). The CDR3 runs to 12 residues. The germline V gene has CDR1 MDHEN and CDR2 SYDVKM. The CDR3 is CASSLSWTELFF. In DNA, the CDR3 is TGCGCCAGCAGTTTATCCTGGACAGAGCTGTTTTTT.

This sequence joins TRBV6-5 and TRBJ2-1; 13 nucleotides match TRBD2. This CDR3 has 16 residues. The germline CDR1 and CDR2 sequences are MNHEY and SVGAGI. V lost 4 bases and J lost 9; bases outside the gene matches: 9. The chain's CDR3 is CASSSILAGGPREQFF. CDR3 nucleotides: TGTGCCAGCAGTTCAATACTAGCGGGAGGGCCCCGTGAGCAGTTCTTC.

The genes are TRBV19 and TRBJ2-3, with 13 bases matching TRBD2. This CDR3 is 17 amino acids long. V dropped 5 bases and J dropped 6; count of bases not matched to a gene: 11. Germline loops: CDR1 LNHDA, CDR2 SQIVND (reference sequence). The CDR3 nucleotides are TGTGCCAGTAGTCCAAAGGGACTAGCGGGGATATCGGATACGCAGTATTTT. This codes for CASSPKGLAGISDTQYF.

Details on this clone: The sample has other DNA sequences that encode this CDR3 too. This chain connects TRBV5-1 to TRBJ1-3; possible D gene TRBD1, 5 bases. The CDR3 length is 14 residues. The germline V gene has CDR1 SGHRS and CDR2 YFSETQ. V lost 4 bases and J 1 base, leaving 9 bases between the germline ends. CDR3 bases: TGCGCCAGCAGCCTCGGGGGGTCTGGAAACACCATATATTTT. Its protein is CASSLGGSGNTIYF.

The chain links TRBV29-1 to TRBJ1-1; a weak D match, TRBD1 (6 bases). V lost 7 bases, J lost 1 base, and 16 bases lay in between. CDR1 and CDR2 (germline): SQVTM, ANQGSEA. The CDR3 is 14 amino acids. The CDR3 sequence: CSAEKGTQNTEAFF. The CDR3 DNA is TGCAGCGCTGAGAAGGGGACACAGAACACTGAAGCTTTCTTT.

The chain combines TRBV5-1 with TRBJ2-3; 8 nucleotides line up with TRBD1. The germline gives CDR1 SGHRS, CDR2 YFSETQ. The CDR3 is 14 residues long. V was clipped by 3 bases and J by 2 bases; unmatched bases: 2. The CDR3 DNA sequence: TGCGCCAGCAGCTCAGGGGGCGTCACAGATACGCAGTATTTT. Encoded protein: CASSSGGVTDTQYF.

The rearrangement joins TRBV19 to TRBJ2-1; 7 bases are shared with TRBD2. Germline assignment: CDR1 LNHDA and CDR2 SQIVND (reference sequence). V was clipped by 4 bases and J by 0 bases; unmatched bases: 3. The CDR3 loop spans 15 amino acids. CDR3 amino acids: CASSTLADSYNEQFF. CDR3 coding DNA: TGTGCCAGTAGTACCCTAGCGGACTCCTACAATGAGCAGTTCTTC.

The chain is built from TRBV5-1 and TRBJ2-2, with D hard to call. Trimming stripped 4 bases from V and 3 bases from J, with 13 bases between. Germline lookup yields CDR1 SGHRS and CDR2 YFSETQ. CDR3 length: 15 residues. CDR3 sequence: CASSPQLLDTGELFF. DNA for the CDR3: TGCGCCAGCAGCCCTCAACTTCTGGACACCGGGGAGCTGTTTTTT.

The V and J genes are TRBV6-6 and TRBJ2-3, with unresolved D. The germline V gene has CDR1 MNHNY and CDR2 SVGAGI (reference sequence). Trimming cost V 0 bases and J 2 bases, with 6 bases left between them. CDR3 length equals 14 residues. DNA of the CDR3: TGTGCCAGCAGTTACTCGGGCACCACAGATACGCAGTATTTT. Encoded protein: CASSYSGTTDTQYF.

The chain links TRBV6-5 to TRBJ1-6; 10 bases agree with TRBD1. The CDR3 is 14 amino acids. Germline V lookup: CDR1 MNHEY, CDR2 SVGAGI. Unmatched junction bases numbered 3, after V lost 6 bases and J lost 7 bases. CDR3 nucleotide sequence: TGTGCCAGCAGCCGACAGGGGGCGAATTCACCCCTCCACTTT. It is translated as CASSRQGANSPLHF.

The genes are TRBV7-2 and TRBJ2-7, with TRBD2 as a possible D gene (5 bases). Germline loops: CDR1 SGHTA, CDR2 FQGNSA. The CDR3 totals 13 residues. The V gene lost 1 base and the J gene lost 6 bases, with 10 bases spanning the gap. CDR3 bases: TGTGCCAGCAGCTTAGGAGGGAGCCCCGAGCAGTACTTC. Translation gives CASSLGGSPEQYF.

A note on this clone: One junction end disagrees with the germline gene, perhaps due to a read error. This chain uses TRBV30 with TRBJ2-7; D may be TRBD2 (7 bases). The length of the CDR3 is 16 residues. Germline CDR1 and CDR2: GTSNPN and SVGIG (reference sequence). This chain's CDR3 is CTWSLAGAGNSYEQYF. The CDR3 nucleotides read TGTACCTGGAGTTTGGCGGGGGCAGGAAACTCCTACGAGCAGTACTTC.

The chain combines TRBV5-1 with TRBJ1-1; the match to TRBD1 covers 9 bases. The CDR3 is 13 residues long. CDR1 is SGHRS, CDR2 YFSETQ, per germline. V lost 3 bases, J lost 11 bases, and 8 bases stayed unmatched. CDR3 protein: CASSSGTGSVAFF. The CDR3 nucleotides read TGCGCCAGCAGCTCGGGGACAGGGTCGGTGGCTTTCTTT.

This sequence joins TRBV5-1 and TRBJ2-1, with 8 bases aligning to TRBD2. CDR3 length: 17 residues. The V gene's germline CDR1 is SGHRS and CDR2 YFSETQ. The junction had 17 bases not matched to a gene; V was cut back by 3 bases and J by 9 bases. The CDR3 loop reads CASSSGLSGSLPSEQFF. The CDR3 DNA reads as TGCGCCAGCAGCTCGGGGTTGAGCGGGAGCCTCCCAAGTGAGCAGTTCTTC.

The genes are TRBV5-1 and TRBJ2-7; 8 bases map to TRBD1. V was clipped by 0 bases and J by 3 bases; unmatched bases: 2. The CDR3 loop spans 14 amino acids. The germline CDR1 and CDR2 sequences are SGHRS and YFSETQ. The CDR3 reads CASSLGQGIYEQYF. The CDR3 DNA is TGCGCCAGCAGCTTGGGACAGGGGATCTACGAGCAGTACTTC.

The CDR3 reads CASSVGEYGYTF. The DNA of the CDR3 is TGTGCCAGCAGTGTCGGTGAATATGGCTACACCTTC. The chain carries TRBV2 and TRBJ1-2, with D unclear. The CDR3 is made up of 12 amino acids. Trimming stripped 4 bases from V and 5 bases from J, with 8 bases between. Germline CDR1 is SNHLY and CDR2 is FYNNEI.

A word on this clone: The CDR3 ends on some other residue instead of the conserved phenylalanine or tryptophan, so this is likely a read error. The chain joins TRBV6-6 to TRBJ2-3; 13 bases match TRBD2. The J segment lost 6 bases and the V segment lost 6 bases, leaving 3 bases of the junction unmatched. The CDR3 runs to 14 residues. Germline loops: CDR1 MNHNY, CDR2 SVGAGI (reference sequence). The CDR3 DNA reads as TGTGCCAGCAGCCCGACTAGCGGGAGGGATACGCAGTATGTT. Translation gives CASSPTSGRDTQYV.

The rearrangement joins TRBV6-5 to TRBJ2-7; 7 nucleotides agree with TRBD2. V was clipped by 6 bases and J by 3 bases; unmatched bases: 2. The germline gives CDR1 MNHEY, CDR2 SVGAGI. This CDR3 is 12 amino acids long. CDR3: CASRGGSYEQYF. The CDR3 bases are TGTGCCAGCAGGGGGGGGAGCTACGAGCAGTACTTC.

This clone has more than one count but fewer than ten. V gene TRBV2 combines with J gene TRBJ1-1, with 8 bases identical to TRBD1. After removal of 2 bases from V and 3 bases from J, the junction contained 11 bases not matched to a gene. The CDR3 totals 17 residues. Germline CDR1 SNHLY, CDR2 FYNNEI. In nucleotides, the CDR3 is TGTGCCAGCAGTGAAACCACAGGGGGTGGATGGGACACTGAAGCTTTCTTT. Translating gives CASSETTGGGWDTEAFF.